Listed below are T cell receptor beta chains from one sample, sequenced in a study of T cell repertoires in ileal Crohn's disease. Profiling relied on immunoSEQ multiplex PCR, and the TCRdb table lists in-frame clones only, not all of them. Of around 10,000 clones listed, approximately 72% are singletons. The sample consisted of ileal tissue. All receptors derive from an adult with Crohn's disease. Each CDR3 is given with its conserved first and last residue. The order of the fields is clone size, V gene, J gene, D gene, CDR3 DNA, CDR3 protein. A D gene is named only where the DNA matches it firmly. A row's size may be missing; if present it is once, few, many or a size class.

NA	TRBV9	TRBJ1-2	NA	TGTGCCAGCAGTCCTACATATACAGCTAACTATGGCTACACCTTC	CASSPTYTANYGYTF
NA	TRBV6-5	TRBJ1-2	TRBD1	TGTGCCAGCAGTTATGCCAGGGGGGATGGCTACACCTTC	CASSYARGDGYTF
NA	TRBV10-3	TRBJ2-7	TRBD1	TGTGCCATCAGTGGCGGGACAGGGACCCACGAGCAGTACTTC	CAISGGTGTHEQYF
NA	TRBV6-5	TRBJ2-1	TRBD1	TGTGCCAGCAGTTACTCTTTCCGGACAGGGGGGAATGAGCAGTTCTTC	CASSYSFRTGGNEQFF
medium-sized	TRBV19	TRBJ1-2	NA	TGTGCCAGTAGTATAGAGCGGGGAAACTATGGCTACACCTTC	CASSIERGNYGYTF
NA	TRBV7-6	TRBJ2-7	TRBD1	TGTGCCAGCAGCCGGGACAGGGGCTACGAGCAGTACTTC	CASSRDRGYEQYF
few	TRBV19	TRBJ1-5	TRBD1	TGTGCCAGTAGCGGGACAGGCGGCAATCAGCCCCAGCATTTT	CASSGTGGNQPQHF
few	TRBV14	TRBJ1-6	NA	TGTGCCAGCAGCCGGACAAGCTCCTATAATTCACCCCTCCACTTT	CASSRTSSYNSPLHF
NA	TRBV6-1	TRBJ1-2	NA	TGTGCCAGCAGTGACGAGGGTCAGGGGACTAACTATGGCTACACCTTC	CASSDEGQGTNYGYTF
NA	TRBV5-4	TRBJ2-7	TRBD1	TGTGCCAGCAGCATAGGACAGGCCTACGAGCAGTACTTC	CASSIGQAYEQYF
once	TRBV6-1	TRBJ2-6	NA	TGTGCCAGCAGTGACCCACCGGGGTACGGGTATGGGGCCAACGTCCTGACTTTC	CASSDPPGYGYGANVLTF
NA	TRBV25-1	TRBJ1-5	TRBD1	TGTGCCAGCAGTGAATCAACCGTCAAGACAGGGCAGTTGCAGCCCCAGCATTTT	CASSESTVKTGQLQPQHF
NA	TRBV4-1	TRBJ2-7	TRBD2	TGCGCCAGCAGCCAAGAGCACCACTCGACGCCGGGGGGTCTCAAGCAGTACTTC	CASSQEHHSTPGGLKQYF
NA	TRBV7-2	TRBJ1-1	NA	TGTGCCAGCAGCCCACCGGACTTATCCGGGACTGAAGCTTTCTTT	CASSPPDLSGTEAFF
NA	TRBV2	TRBJ1-5	TRBD1	TGTGCCAGCGGTGAGACAGGGGCTAATCAGCCCCAGCATTTT	CASGETGANQPQHF
NA	TRBV11-3	TRBJ2-2	TRBD1	TGTGCCAGCAGCCCGTGGACAGGGTCCACCGGGGAGCTGTTTTTT	CASSPWTGSTGELFF
medium-sized	TRBV18	TRBJ1-3	NA	TGTGCCAGCTCACGAGACCAGACGTCTAGCTCTGGAAACACCATATATTTT	CASSRDQTSSSGNTIYF
NA	TRBV7-9	TRBJ1-6	TRBD1	TGTGCCAGCAGCAGTGAAAGGGGGCGATCACCCCTCCACTTT	CASSSERGRSPLHF
NA	TRBV5-8	TRBJ1-2	NA	TGTGCCAGCAGCCCCGACAGAAGCTATGGCTACACCTTC	CASSPDRSYGYTF
NA	TRBV6-4	TRBJ1-6	NA	TGTGCCAGCAGTGCAAACTCCTATAATTCACCCCTCCACTTT	CASSANSYNSPLHF
NA	TRBV6-1	TRBJ1-2	NA	TGTGCCAGCAGTTTGGGGGGGATCTTCGGAGGCTACACCTTC	CASSLGGIFGGYTF
NA	TRBV5-1	TRBJ1-2	NA	TGCGCCAGCAGACAGGGAGAAATGTATGGCTACACCTTC	CASRQGEMYGYTF
NA	TRBV2	TRBJ1-2	TRBD1	TGTGCCAGCATGGGGGACAGTGGAGCTAACTATGGCTACACCTTC	CASMGDSGANYGYTF
NA	TRBV2	TRBJ1-4	TRBD1	TGTGCCAGCGTCCTCGGGACAGCAACTAATGAAAAACTGTTTTTT	CASVLGTATNEKLFF
NA	TRBV4-1	TRBJ2-5	TRBD1	TGCGCCAGCAGCCAACCTAGACAGGGACAAGAGACCCAGTACTTC	CASSQPRQGQETQYF
NA	TRBV4-1	TRBJ2-7	TRBD1	TGCGCCAGCAGCCAAGGGGACAGGGCGAGCTCCTACGAGCAGTACTTC	CASSQGDRASSYEQYF
NA	TRBV6-1	TRBJ1-2	TRBD1	TGTGCCAGCAGTGCCAATTGGGGACAGGGTTATGGCTACACCTTC	CASSANWGQGYGYTF
NA	TRBV5-1	TRBJ1-3	NA	TGCGCCAGCAGCTTGGAGAGGGGGGGAAACACCATATATTTT	CASSLERGGNTIYF
NA	TRBV5-4	TRBJ2-3	TRBD1	TGTGCCAGCAGCGCGGAACTTGGGACAGCTAGCACAGATACGCAGTATTTT	CASSAELGTASTDTQYF
few	TRBV5-1	TRBJ1-5	NA	TGCGCCAGCAGCTTGGACGGACAACCCAATCAGCCCCAGCATTTT	CASSLDGQPNQPQHF
NA	TRBV7-9	TRBJ2-3	NA	TGTGCCAGCAGCTTAGATAGCGGATATACGCAGTATTTT	CASSLDSGYTQYF
NA	TRBV7-9	TRBJ2-2	TRBD1	TGTGCCAGCAGCCAGGGACAGGGGGACACCGGGGAGCTGTTTTTT	CASSQGQGDTGELFF
NA	TRBV6-6	TRBJ1-2	TRBD1	TGTGCCAGCAGTACAGGGGTTTCCTATGGCTACACCTTC	CASSTGVSYGYTF
NA	TRBV19	TRBJ1-2	NA	TGTGCCAGTAGTATAGACAGTAACTATGGCTACACCTTC	CASSIDSNYGYTF
NA	TRBV7-2	TRBJ2-7	NA	TGTGCCAGCAGCTTAGACCCTATTTATCAGTACTTC	CASSLDPIYQYF
NA	TRBV7-9	TRBJ1-2	NA	TGTGCCAGCAGCTTAGAAGAGGGCGTCTATGGCTACACCTTC	CASSLEEGVYGYTF
once	TRBV5-1	TRBJ2-7	NA	TGCGCCAGCAGCCAGGACAGCCATTCCTACGAGCAGTACTTC	CASSQDSHSYEQYF
few	TRBV13	TRBJ1-2	TRBD1	TGTGCCAGCAGCTCCCGGCTGTGGGACAGGGTTGGCTACACCTTC	CASSSRLWDRVGYTF
NA	TRBV6-5	TRBJ2-7	TRBD2	TGTGCCAGCAGTTACGGGGCTAGCGGGACCTACGAGCAGTACTTC	CASSYGASGTYEQYF
NA	TRBV25-1	TRBJ1-2	NA	TGTGCCAGCAGTGAAGTAGGGGATCGTGACTATGGCTACACCTTC	CASSEVGDRDYGYTF
NA	TRBV4-3	TRBJ2-2	NA	TGCGCCAGCAGCCAATCCCACGGGGAGCTGTTTTTT	CASSQSHGELFF
NA	TRBV6-6	TRBJ1-1	TRBD1	TGTGCCAGCAGTTCCGGGACAGGTGAAGCTTTCTTT	CASSSGTGEAFF
NA	TRBV6-5	TRBJ1-2	NA	TGTGCCAGCAGCTTTGGTAAACAGGGTAACTATGGCTACACCTTC	CASSFGKQGNYGYTF